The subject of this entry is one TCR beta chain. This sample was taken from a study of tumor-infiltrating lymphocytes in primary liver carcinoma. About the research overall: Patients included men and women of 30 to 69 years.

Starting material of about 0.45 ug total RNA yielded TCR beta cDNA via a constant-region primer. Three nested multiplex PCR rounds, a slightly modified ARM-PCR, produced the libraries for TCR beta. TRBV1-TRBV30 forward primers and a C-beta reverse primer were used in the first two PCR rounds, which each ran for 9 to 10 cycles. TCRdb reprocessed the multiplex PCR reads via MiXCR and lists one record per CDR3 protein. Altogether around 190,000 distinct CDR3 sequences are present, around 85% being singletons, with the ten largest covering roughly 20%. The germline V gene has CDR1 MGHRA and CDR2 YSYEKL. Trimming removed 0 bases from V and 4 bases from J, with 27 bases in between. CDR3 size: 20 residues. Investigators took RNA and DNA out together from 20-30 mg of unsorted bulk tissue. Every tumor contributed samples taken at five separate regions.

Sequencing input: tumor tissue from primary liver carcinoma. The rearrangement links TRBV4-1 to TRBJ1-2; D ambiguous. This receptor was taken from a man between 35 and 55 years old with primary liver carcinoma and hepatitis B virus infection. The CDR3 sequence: CASSQEGYPPAAQHTYGYTF. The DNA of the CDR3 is TGCGCCAGCAGCCAAGAGGGGTACCCCCCCGCTGCGCAACATACCTATGGCTACACCTTC.